This T cell receptor beta chain was captured by sequencing in a study of shared clonotypes between healthy human individuals. Findings and caveats of the study: Few donors restricted represented genetic and exposure-history diversity.

On this clone: Its antigen remains unknown.

The input for sorted-subset replicate PCRs was around 210 ng DNA, some 30,000 T cell genomes. Original processing notes: For the immunoSEQ data, sequences were junction-only without quality scores, so filtering differed. Sequencing was performed with immunoSEQ multiplex PCR; in TCRdb, only in-frame clones are kept and a portion is missing. V and J calls and clone size come straight from that table; D and trimming were deduced from the DNA. The repertoire consists of about 2.1 million clones, with just under 95% occurring once and the leading ten covering under 2%. Terminally differentiated effector memory CD45RA+ cells were excluded by CCR7 positive selection of CD45RO-negative cells. Adults of Caucasian background living in Nashville, Tennessee made up all donors. Sequenced material: naive CD8+ T cells from PBMCs. The sequence was collected from a man younger than 35 in good health. Some clones in this sample may be carry-over from other donors' samples.

CDR3 DNA: TGTGCCAGCAGCGATACTAGCGGGAGTGGCCATGAGCAGTTCTTC. Protein sequence: CASSDTSGSGHEQFF. The rearrangement links TRBV9 to TRBJ2-1; 11 bases are shared with TRBD2. CDR3 length equals 15 residues. Trimming at V came to 3 bases and at J to 8 bases, leaving 7 bases not matched to a gene. Germline V gene lookup returns CDR1 SGDLS and CDR2 YYNGEE.